This TCR beta chain was sequenced in a study of identical twins. TCRdb ran MiXCR on the 5' RACE reads and lists one entry per CDR3 protein. Among under 400,000 distinct CDR3 sequences, approximately 8.8% were seen once, and the ten largest hold 8% to 9.5%. CDR1 MNHNY and CDR2 SVGAGI come from the germline V gene (reference sequence). Trimming at V came to 5 bases and at J to 2 bases, leaving 10 bases not matched to a gene. CDR3 size: 17 residues. This TCR came from a woman in her forties or fifties in good health. The sequenced sample was naive T cells sorted from blood. The rearrangement links TRBV6-6 to TRBJ2-3, with 10 bases matching TRBD1. The chain's CDR3 is CASSQRDRGRYTDTQYF. In nucleotides, the CDR3 is TGTGCCAGCAGTCAGCGGGACAGGGGACGGTACACAGATACGCAGTATTTT.